This record looks at one T cell receptor beta chain sequence and its context. It has no known antigen specificity. There are no base qualities to consult, and no much larger clone falls within one base. TCRbeta CDR3 regions were amplified from genomic DNA using the immunoSEQ Assay, a bias-controlled multiplex PCR. Concerning the study's data processing: Within the assay, amplification of reference gene primers was used to estimate how many nucleated cells each sample contained. Sequence reads were collapsed and filtered to measure the absolute abundance of every unique TCRbeta CDR3 rearrangement. Productive Simpson clonality was computed per sample as the square root of Simpson's diversity index over productive rearrangements. This immuneACCESS table, as held by TCRdb, lists in-frame sequences with V and J called but not all clones. Of the missing ones, under half trace to an unresolved V gene in checked studies; the others have no known cause. V and J calls and clone size are those listed in that table; D and trimming were worked out from the DNA. This sample lists under 95,000 clones; approximately 86% were detected once. Approximately 19% of the sample belongs to the ten largest clones.

CDR1 and CDR2 are drawn from the germline V gene: SQVTM, ANQGSEA. Trimming takes 0 bases from V and 8 bases from J, and the germline ends sit 8 bases apart. Including the terminal cysteine and phenylalanine, the CDR3 comprises 12 residues. Only the CDR3 region is kept as DNA, spanning 36 bases read in frame from base 1. This entry comes from a study of blood T cell repertoires in COVID-19 (dated by TCRdb to about 2020). Broadly, across the study: Samples covering the acute and convalescent phases of COVID-19 were provided by collaborators in the United States, Italy and Spain. A freely available public database, intended as a resource for researchers studying the immune response to SARS-CoV-2, is where the repertoires were released. Where available, HLA class I and class II types were obtained from metadata supplied by the sample provider rather than from assay-based typing. The sample metadata nearly always contained a de-identified subject ID, COVID-19 status, age in years and sex. Samples were obtained from the ongoing ImmuneRACE study (first 160 participants) and from over 1,000 subjects provided by 6 global collaborators. Subjects who had been exposed to COVID-19, were actively infected with it, or had recovered from it provided the deeply sampled blood TCRbeta repertoires that made up the dataset. The prospective study material was composed of cDNA or gDNA derived from T cells, B-cell-depleted T cells, or PBMCs. What the study reported, not specific to this receptor: The amount of clinical and demographic metadata varied by source and participant and was provided uncurated.

The collaborating institutions used their own protocols to collect whole blood in K2EDTA tubes. Collaborator samples were shipped for TCRbeta analysis as frozen whole blood, isolated PBMCs, or DNA extracted from either sample type. Sequencing was done on a sample of peripheral blood. Rearrangement joined TRBV29-1 to TRBJ1-5; TRBD1 is possibly the D segment (6 matching bases). The sequence came from a woman aged 80 or older with acute or convalescent COVID-19. The sequenced DNA is TGCAGCGTTGAAGAAGGGGGAAAGCCCCAGCATTTT. Translation gives CSVEEGGKPQHF.